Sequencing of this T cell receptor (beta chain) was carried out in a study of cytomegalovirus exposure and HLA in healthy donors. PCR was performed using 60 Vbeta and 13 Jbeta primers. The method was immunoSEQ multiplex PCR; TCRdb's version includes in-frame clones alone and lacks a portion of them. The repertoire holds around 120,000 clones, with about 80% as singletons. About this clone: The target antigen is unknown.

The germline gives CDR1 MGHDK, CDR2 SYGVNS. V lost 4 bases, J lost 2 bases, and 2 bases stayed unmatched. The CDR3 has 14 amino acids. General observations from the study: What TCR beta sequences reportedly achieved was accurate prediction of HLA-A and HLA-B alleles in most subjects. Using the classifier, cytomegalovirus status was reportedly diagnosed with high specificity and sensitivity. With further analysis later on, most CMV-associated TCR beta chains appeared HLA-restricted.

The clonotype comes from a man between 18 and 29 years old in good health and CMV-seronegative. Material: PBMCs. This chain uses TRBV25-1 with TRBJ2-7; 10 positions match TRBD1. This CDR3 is CASSAGQGAYEQYF. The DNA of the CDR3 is TGTGCCAGCAGTGCCGGACAGGGGGCCTACGAGCAGTACTTC.